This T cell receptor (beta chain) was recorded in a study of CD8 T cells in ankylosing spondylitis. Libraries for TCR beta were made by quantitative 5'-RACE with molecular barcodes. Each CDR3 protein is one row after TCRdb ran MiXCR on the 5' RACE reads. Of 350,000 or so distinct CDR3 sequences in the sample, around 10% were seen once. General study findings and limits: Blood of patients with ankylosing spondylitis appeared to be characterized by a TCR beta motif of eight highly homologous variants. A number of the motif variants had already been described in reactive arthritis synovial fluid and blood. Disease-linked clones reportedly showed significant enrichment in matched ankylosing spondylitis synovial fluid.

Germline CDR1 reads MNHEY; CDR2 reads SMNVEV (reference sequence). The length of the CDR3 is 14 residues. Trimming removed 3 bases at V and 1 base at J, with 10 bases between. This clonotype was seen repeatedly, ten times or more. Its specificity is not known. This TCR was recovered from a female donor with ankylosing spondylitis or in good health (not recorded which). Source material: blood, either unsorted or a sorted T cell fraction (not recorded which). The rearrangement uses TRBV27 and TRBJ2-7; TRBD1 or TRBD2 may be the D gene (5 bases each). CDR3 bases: TGTGCCAGCAGTTTGGGGGTGGGGTCCTACGAGCAGTACTTC. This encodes CASSLGVGSYEQYF.